The 12 T cell receptor beta chains presented below share a single source sample, sequenced in a study of T cell responses to AZD1222 COVID-19 vaccine. Sequenced by immunoSEQ multiplex PCR; TCRdb stores in-frame clones only, minus some. The sample records under 70,000 clones, about 80% being singletons. This material consisted of peripheral blood, taken 28 days after the second AZD1222 dose. The receptors shown here come from an adult who received the AZD1222 COVID-19 vaccine.

The chain combines TRBV9 with TRBJ2-1; the match to TRBD1 covers 7 bases. Germline CDR1 SGDLS, CDR2 YYNGEE. This CDR3 comprises 15 residues. V lost 0 bases, J lost 4 bases, and 4 bases stayed unmatched. CDR3 nucleotides: TGTGCCAGCAGCGTAGACGGGACAGCGTACAATGAGCAGTTCTTC. Protein: CASSVDGTAYNEQFF.

This sequence joins TRBV20-1 and TRBJ1-3; D gene unclear. The CDR3 has 11 amino acids. Trimming took off 3 bases at V and 4 bases at J, with 4 bases between the two ends. In germline, CDR1 is DFQATT, CDR2 SNEGSKA (reference sequence). The CDR3 nucleotides are TGCAGTGCTAGGGTCGGAAACACCATATATTTT. It codes for CSARVGNTIYF.

The rearrangement joins TRBV9 to TRBJ2-1; D gene ambiguous. The CDR3 contains 14 residues. Trimming took off 3 bases at V and 6 bases at J, with 13 bases between the two ends. Germline V gives CDR1 SGDLS, CDR2 YYNGEE. The CDR3 DNA follows: TGTGCCAGCAGCGCCCAGACTCGCTCCAATGAGCAGTTCTTC. Amino acids: CASSAQTRSNEQFF.

This sequence joins TRBV19 and TRBJ2-2; perhaps TRBD2 as D (6 bases). Germline V gives CDR1 LNHDA, CDR2 SQIVND (reference sequence). The germline V and J ends were trimmed by 9 bases and 6 bases, with 14 bases remaining between them. The length of the CDR3 is 13 residues. CDR3 coding DNA: TGTGCCAGCCAAGTTCCGGGAGCCGGGGAGCTGTTTTTT. It codes for CASQVPGAGELFF.

The CDR3 reads CSVQQGDEQYF. The CDR3, as DNA: TGCAGCGTGCAGCAGGGGGACGAGCAGTACTTC. This rearrangement joins TRBV29-1 to TRBJ2-7; 7 nucleotides match TRBD1. The junction had 4 bases not matched to a gene; V was cut back by 6 bases and J by 5 bases. The CDR3 sequence is 11 residues long. Germline V gene data show CDR1 as SQVTM and CDR2 as ANQGSEA.

The chain is built from TRBV7-9 and TRBJ2-3; the D gene is possibly TRBD1 (5 bases). Trimming cost V 5 bases and J 2 bases, with 11 bases left between them. The CDR3 sequence is 14 residues long. CDR1 and CDR2 (germline): SEHNR, FQNEAQ (reference sequence). The CDR3: CASSRWTFTDTQYF. The CDR3 DNA reads as TGTGCCAGCAGCCGCTGGACATTCACAGATACGCAGTATTTT. Complete variable domain (other parts from reference TRBV7-9 and TRBJ2-3): DTGVSQNPRHKITKRGQNVTFRCDPISEHNRLYWYRQTLGQGPEFLTYFQNEAQLEKSRLLSDRFSAERPKGSFSTLEIQRTEQGDSAMYLCASSRWTFTDTQYFGPGTRLTVL.

The gene calls are TRBV28 and TRBJ2-1; TRBD2 matches 8 bases. V dropped 4 bases and J dropped 6; count of bases not matched to a gene: 8. This CDR3 spans 15 amino acids. CDR1 and CDR2 from the germline V gene are MDHEN and SYDVKM. CDR3 region: CASSSPQRGINEQFF. The DNA of the CDR3 is TGTGCCAGCAGTTCCCCCCAGCGGGGGATCAATGAGCAGTTCTTC.

This clone was counted a few times. The chain has TRBV19 and TRBJ1-5; D is ambiguous. The V end lost 5 bases, the J end lost 0 bases, and 14 bases lay between the germline ends. Germline assignment: CDR1 LNHDA and CDR2 SQIVND (reference sequence). The length of the CDR3 is 16 residues. The CDR3 region is CASSLRDLDSNQPQHF. The DNA for the CDR3 is TGTGCCAGTAGTTTGAGGGATCTGGATAGCAATCAGCCCCAGCATTTT.

The CDR3 here is CASSTSSEIAFF. The CDR3 bases are TGTGCCAGCAGCACCTCAAGCGAGATTGCTTTCTTT. The chain carries TRBV11-2 and TRBJ1-1; D is unresolved. There are 12 residues in the CDR3. Trimming removed 5 bases at V and 11 bases at J, with 15 bases between. Per germline, CDR1 SGHAT and CDR2 FQNNGV.

The CDR3 bases are TGTGCCAGCAGTCCCGATACGGGCCTAGCGGGAGAAGAGACCCAGTACTTC. It yields the protein CASSPDTGLAGEETQYF. The chain carries TRBV6-6 and TRBJ2-5, with TRBD2 matching 10 bases. The CDR3 runs 17 residues. Per the germline V gene, CDR1 is MNHNY and CDR2 is SVGAGI (reference sequence). J gave up 3 bases and V 5 bases, and 12 bases lay outside the gene matches.

This chain uses TRBV5-1 with TRBJ2-3; weak D call: TRBD1 (6 bases). Germline V gene data show CDR1 as SGHRS and CDR2 as YFSETQ. This CDR3 has 14 residues. Deletions cut 5 bases from V and 3 bases from J, with 13 bases between. CDR3 sequence (DNA): TGCGCCAGCAGTTTCTCCGACAGGACAGATACGCAGTATTTT. Translation gives CASSFSDRTDTQYF.

The V gene is TRBV20-1, the J gene TRBJ2-1; TRBD2 aligns across 9 bases. The CDR3 runs 14 residues. CDR1 DFQATT and CDR2 SNEGSKA come from the germline V gene (reference sequence). After removal of 3 bases from V and 4 bases from J, the junction contained 4 bases not matched to a gene. CDR3 DNA: TGCAGTGCTAGTGGGCTAGCGGGGTACAATGAGCAGTTCTTC. Amino acids: CSASGLAGYNEQFF.